This TCR beta chain emerged from a study of blood T cells in healthy people across ages. Study conclusions and caveats: Fewer expanded clones and more diversity marked long-lived versus aged donors.

A note on this clonotype: Its antigen remains unknown.

A sample-barcoded 5' primer and a J-beta primer mix were used in a second PCR of roughly 7 to 11 cycles. TCRdb passed the 5' RACE reads through MiXCR, listing each CDR3 protein once. The table records 780,000 or so distinct CDR3 sequences, 56% of them present only once. Isolated per sample were at least 7 million PBMCs. This CDR3 region has 11 residues. CDR1 LGHDT and CDR2 YNNKEL come from the germline V gene (reference sequence). V shed 2 bases and J shed 12 bases, with 10 bases lying between them. What was sequenced was blood. The gene calls are TRBV3-1 and TRBJ2-5; D unresolved. The clonotype was recovered from a man aged 35 to 55 in good health. CDR3 nucleotides: TGTGCCAGCAGCCAAACAAGATGGAAGTACTTC. Protein sequence: CASSQTRWKYF.